This T cell receptor (beta chain) is from a study of a mutant IDH1 vaccine in newly diagnosed glioma. As for the study in general: There were roughly 62% males and about 38% females among treated patients, whose mean age was approximately 44 years. Patients' prior therapy spanned radiotherapy, temozolomide, or both; most underwent both.

TCRdb keeps only in-frame clones here, not all; method: immunoSEQ multiplex PCR. The data contain tens of thousands of clones, less than 75% of them singletons. The study's findings and limits: Pseudoprogression seemingly bore no relation to changes in top peripheral T cell clonotypes.

This clone was observed a single time. Its antigen is unidentified. Described time point: week 47, end of study. Vaccinated patients received 300 ug of mutant IDH1 20-mer peptide per dose, with topical imiquimod. This CDR3 is built from 15 residues. The trim removed 6 bases at V and 3 bases at J, leaving 7 bases unmatched. Germline V gives CDR1 LNHDA, CDR2 SQIVND (reference sequence). The sample consisted of peripheral blood mononuclear cells (PBMCs), taken from a glioma patient whose treatment included an IDH1 peptide vaccine. The rearrangement uses TRBV19 and TRBJ2-5; 10 positions match TRBD1. The source is a man aged 40-50 years with glioma. Some clones in this sample may be carry-over from other donors' samples. CDR3 protein: CASRAGTGAKETQYF. In nucleotides, the CDR3 is TGTGCCAGTAGAGCCGGGACAGGGGCCAAAGAGACCCAGTACTTC.